The present T cell receptor (beta chain) was sequenced within a study of OX40 agonist ivuxolimab in advanced cancers. Looking at the study overall: With a range of roughly 20 to 79, age averaged approximately 64 years, and 70% to 85% were male. Allowance was made for prior anti-PD-1, anti-PD-L1 or anti-CTLA-4 therapy, and about 37% had some. Three patients got partial responses; one had hepatocellular carcinoma and two had cutaneous melanoma. General study results and limits: Low clonal expansion, among the lowest seen, marked partial responders at 0.1-3.0 mg/kg.

Here immunoSEQ multiplex PCR was the method, and the copy in TCRdb shows in-frame clones only, minus some. The profile shows about 76,000 clones, approximately 84% of them singletons. Concerning this clone: The antigen is unknown.

The CDR3 spans 13 residues. V was trimmed by 6 bases and J by 2 bases, leaving 11 bases between them. Looked up from germline, CDR1 is MNHNY and CDR2 is SVGAGI (reference sequence). The sequencing here drew on CD4+ or CD8+ T cells sorted from blood, taken in a trial of the OX40 agonist ivuxolimab. This receptor was identified in an adult with an advanced solid tumor such as melanoma, head and neck, liver or kidney cancer. The chain uses TRBV6-6 and TRBJ2-7; perhaps TRBD2 as D (5 bases). The DNA for the CDR3 is TGTGCCAGCAGAGAGGGAGCGGCCTACGAGCAGTACTTC. Its protein product is CASREGAAYEQYF.